This T cell receptor (beta chain) was documented in a study of regulatory and conventional T cells in RAG deficiency. Study-level findings and limits: Shannon entropy fell and Simpson indices rose in RAG-deficient patients. Patient subsets had shorter CDR3s; Omenn Treg-Tconv overlap exceeded 75%.

V shed 6 bases and J shed 7 bases, with 19 bases lying between them. This CDR3 region has 15 residues. CDR1 is MNHEY and CDR2 is SVGAGI in the germline V gene. The sorted conventional CD4+ T cells were CD25-low and CD127-high, with genomic DNA sequenced. TCRdb's table, derived via immunoSEQ multiplex PCR, lists solely in-frame clones and lacks some. Here the sample spans 45,000 or so clones, about 87% being singletons. As regards this clone: Antigen: not known.

The sample was also reused in another study, on regulatory T cells. This second study says: Amplification used 52 TRBV primers and 13 TRBJ primers. Patient repertoires had restricted TRB V-J pairs and skewed V and J usage, most in Tregs.

The receptor was isolated from a human donor in good health. The chain joins TRBV6-5 to TRBJ2-1; D gene unclear. Material: CD4+ effector T cells sorted from blood. The CDR3 nucleotides read TGTGCCAGCAGCTCCTGGGAAGGAGAACGGAATGAGCAGTTCTTC. It translates to CASSSWEGERNEQFF.